The entry below gives a single T cell receptor (beta chain) sequence along with its context. The data originate from a study of CD8+ T cells in alopecia areata. Regarding treatment: oral pan-JAK inhibitor, 5-10 mg twice daily. Extracted RNA was reverse transcribed, and the resulting cDNA served as sequencing template. The assay was immunoSEQ multiplex PCR, and TCRdb's table has in-frame clones only and misses some. The data contain hundreds of thousands of clones, 60% of them singletons. Trimming left V 2 bases short and J 7 bases short, with 16 bases between. Germline V gene data show CDR1 as SGHVS and CDR2 as FNYEAQ. This CDR3 contains 15 residues.

Sequenced material: CD4+ T cells sorted from blood, taken around week 53, from a patient treated with tofacitinib. The TCR comes from a human donor with alopecia areata. This chain uses TRBV7-6 with TRBJ2-3; weak D call: TRBD2 (7 bases). The CDR3 sequence is CASSLNRGASNTQYF. The CDR3 bases are TGTGCCAGCAGCTTAAATCGGGGGGCCAGCAATACGCAGTATTTT.